A selection of T cell receptor beta chains follows, all from one sample in a study of Ad26.COV2.S vaccination and SARS-CoV-2 variants. The method was immunoSEQ multiplex PCR; TCRdb's version includes in-frame clones alone and lacks a portion of them. This table has 300,000 to 350,000 clones, 70% to 90% appearing once. This sample comprised peripheral blood, obtained in a trial of Ad26.COV2.S vaccine versus placebo. The receptors stem from a person between 18 and 65 years old who received the Ad26.COV2.S COVID-19 vaccine or a placebo. Each CDR3 is given with its conserved first and last residue. D genes are given only for firm matches. Where a row states a size, it is once, few, many or the class of an expanded clone; other rows omit it.

size	V	J	length	D	CDR3	DNA
once	TRBV9	TRBJ2-1	13	NA	CASSVSIYNEQFF	TGTGCCAGCAGCGTGAGTATTTACAATGAGCAGTTCTTC
NA	TRBV11-2	TRBJ1-2	13	NA	CASSFNGGNGYTF	TGTGCCAGCAGCTTCAATGGGGGTAATGGCTACACCTTC
NA	TRBV29-1	TRBJ1-5	13	NA	CSVGEQHGQPQHF	TGCAGCGTTGGAGAGCAGCACGGTCAGCCCCAGCATTTT
few	TRBV9	TRBJ1-6	12	NA	CASSVEGSPLHF	TGTGCCAGCAGCGTAGAGGGGTCACCCCTCCACTTT
NA	TRBV10-2	TRBJ2-2	17	TRBD2	CASSDQSGGEGFGELFF	TGCGCCAGCAGTGACCAAAGCGGGGGGGAAGGTTTTGGGGAGCTGTTTTTT
NA	TRBV6-5	TRBJ2-5	14	NA	CASSYSREQETQYF	TGTGCCAGCAGCTACTCGCGGGAACAAGAGACCCAGTACTTC
NA	TRBV11-2	TRBJ2-1	15	TRBD1	CASSPRDRAYNEQFF	TGTGCCAGCAGCCCGAGGGACAGGGCCTACAATGAGCAGTTCTTC
NA	TRBV3-1/TRBV3-2	TRBJ1-6	14	NA	CASSPPAGNSPLHF	TGTGCCAGCAGCCCCCCCGCCGGTAATTCACCCCTCCACTTT
NA	TRBV4-3	TRBJ1-2	15	TRBD1	CASSQETGLQYGYTF	TGCGCCAGCAGCCAAGAGACAGGGTTACAATATGGCTACACCTTC
NA	TRBV25-1	TRBJ2-4	13	NA	CASSVLGGNIQYF	TGTGCCAGCAGTGTCCTGGGTGGGAACATTCAGTACTTC
NA	TRBV10-3	TRBJ2-2	16	NA	CAISVGSEANTGELFF	TGTGCCATCAGTGTGGGCTCCGAAGCAAACACCGGGGAGCTGTTTTTT
NA	TRBV5-1	TRBJ1-4	16	NA	CASSLEGDRSGEKLFF	TGCGCCAGCAGCTTGGAGGGAGACAGGTCAGGAGAAAAACTGTTTTTT
NA	TRBV19	TRBJ1-6	14	NA	CASSSRVARSPLHF	TGTGCCAGTAGTAGCCGGGTTGCGAGGTCACCCCTCCACTTT
NA	TRBV5-3	TRBJ2-7	15	NA	CARSFGFQETYEQYF	TGTGCCAGAAGCTTTGGCTTCCAGGAAACCTACGAGCAGTACTTC
NA	TRBV11-2	TRBJ1-2	13	TRBD1	CASSPGQGYGYTF	TGTGCCAGCAGCCCAGGACAGGGATACGGCTACACCTTC
once	TRBV29-1	TRBJ2-3	11	NA	CSVELGDTQYF	TGCAGCGTTGAACTGGGCGATACGCAGTATTTT
few	TRBV4-1	TRBJ1-1	15	NA	CASSQDWPDIPEAFF	TGCGCCAGCAGCCAAGATTGGCCCGACATTCCTGAAGCTTTCTTT
NA	TRBV7-9	TRBJ1-5	14	NA	CATGTRGMNQPQHF	TGTGCCACAGGGACGAGGGGGATGAATCAGCCCCAGCATTTT
once	TRBV7-3	TRBJ1-1	14	NA	CASSSHGPNTEAFF	TGTGCCAGCAGCTCCCATGGACCGAACACTGAAGCTTTCTTT
NA	TRBV5-5	TRBJ2-1	13	NA	CASSLYVYNEQFF	TGTGCCAGCAGCTTGTATGTCTACAATGAGCAGTTCTTC
few	TRBV7-2	TRBJ2-7	13	NA	CASKAGTSYEQYF	TGTGCCAGCAAGGCGGGGACCTCCTACGAGCAGTACTTC
NA	TRBV7-2	TRBJ2-5	13	NA	CASSLAGLETQYF	TGTGCCAGCAGCTTAGCAGGGCTTGAGACCCAGTACTTC
NA	TRBV15	TRBJ2-3	15	NA	CATSSGGAGTDTQYF	TGTGCCACCAGCAGTGGGGGGGCAGGGACAGATACGCAGTATTTT
NA	TRBV4-3	TRBJ1-6	15	TRBD1	CASSQDDRGLSPLHF	TGCGCCAGCAGCCAAGATGACAGGGGGCTTTCACCCCTCCACTTT
NA	TRBV30	TRBJ2-7	15	TRBD2	CALVLRGGRTYEQYF	TGTGCCCTGGTACTCCGGGGGGGTAGGACCTACGAGCAGTACTTC
NA	TRBV7-2	TRBJ2-2	15	NA	CASTTGLGDTGELFF	TGTGCCAGCACGACAGGCTTAGGGGACACCGGGGAGCTGTTTTTT
once	TRBV5-1	TRBJ2-1	15	TRBD2	CASSPSGGRADEQFF	TGCGCCAGCAGCCCAAGCGGGGGGAGAGCAGATGAGCAGTTCTTC
NA	TRBV6-5	TRBJ2-7	13	NA	CASRKTGHYEQYF	TGTGCCAGCAGAAAGACAGGTCACTACGAGCAGTACTTC
NA	TRBV10-3	TRBJ2-7	13	TRBD1	CAISNRGHYEQYF	TGTGCCATCAGCAACAGGGGGCACTACGAGCAGTACTTC
NA	TRBV4-2	TRBJ2-3	15	TRBD2	CASSQDLAGANTQYF	TGTGCCAGCAGCCAAGATCTAGCGGGGGCCAATACGCAGTATTTT
NA	TRBV10-1	TRBJ2-7	11	NA	CASSDGYEQYF	TGCGCCAGCAGTGACGGCTACGAGCAGTACTTC
NA	TRBV10-3	TRBJ1-2	13	NA	CAISSGDSYGYTF	TGTGCCATCAGCTCAGGAGACTCCTATGGCTACACCTTC
once	TRBV6-5	TRBJ1-6	16	NA	CASSWEGLSYNSPLHF	TGTGCCAGCAGTTGGGAGGGGTTGTCCTATAATTCACCCCTCCACTTT
NA	TRBV7-2	TRBJ1-2	14	TRBD1	CASSFGQGWYGYTF	TGTGCCAGCAGCTTCGGACAGGGATGGTATGGCTACACCTTC
NA	TRBV27	TRBJ2-3	13	NA	CASSRPYTDTQYF	TGTGCCAGCAGTAGACCATACACAGATACGCAGTATTTT
NA	TRBV18	TRBJ1-4	16	NA	CASSPSLSRMTEKLFF	TGTGCCAGCTCACCATCACTAAGCCGGATGACTGAAAAACTGTTTTTT
NA	TRBV11-3	TRBJ2-1	15	TRBD1	CASSPAPDRGNEQFF	TGTGCCAGCAGCCCCGCCCCCGACAGGGGCAATGAGCAGTTCTTC
NA	TRBV5-5	TRBJ2-7	16	NA	CASSPLKKRGQDEQYF	TGTGCCAGCAGCCCTCTAAAAAAAAGGGGCCAAGACGAGCAGTACTTC
NA	TRBV27	TRBJ1-2	14	TRBD1	CASSSWTGTYGYTF	TGTGCCAGCAGTAGCTGGACAGGGACCTATGGCTACACCTTC
NA	TRBV6-1	TRBJ1-2	14	NA	CASSEAQANYGYTF	TGTGCCAGCAGTGAAGCTCAGGCTAACTATGGCTACACCTTC
NA	TRBV6-5	TRBJ2-3	14	NA	CASSLTGSTDTQYF	TGTGCCAGCAGTCTGACAGGTAGCACAGATACGCAGTATTTT
NA	TRBV11-2	TRBJ2-5	17	TRBD2	CASSSPGLSGVASREYF	TGTGCCAGCAGCTCCCCAGGACTGAGCGGGGTTGCAAGTCGGGAGTACTTC
few	TRBV19	TRBJ1-5	12	NA	CASTHRGQPQHF	TGTGCCAGTACCCATAGGGGTCAGCCCCAGCATTTT
NA	TRBV11-3	TRBJ2-5	14	TRBD1	CATPGQGVRETQYF	TGTGCCACTCCGGGACAGGGGGTCAGGGAGACCCAGTACTTC
NA	TRBV29-1	TRBJ2-2	15	TRBD1	CSVTLGQGITGELFF	TGCAGCGTTACTTTGGGACAGGGAATCACCGGGGAGCTGTTTTTT
NA	TRBV19	TRBJ2-7	13	NA	CASSERAAYEQYF	TGTGCCAGTAGTGAGCGGGCAGCATACGAGCAGTACTTC
NA	TRBV6-5	TRBJ2-7	14	NA	CASRPLPRAGEQYF	TGTGCCAGCAGACCCCTTCCCAGGGCGGGCGAGCAGTACTTC
NA	TRBV24-1	TRBJ2-1	14	NA	CATSDPGAENEQFF	TGTGCCACCAGTGATCCCGGGGCCGAAAATGAGCAGTTCTTC
NA	TRBV2	TRBJ1-1	14	NA	CASSEGRRNTEAFF	TGTGCCAGCAGTGAGGGCCGACGGAACACTGAAGCTTTCTTT
NA	TRBV19	TRBJ2-3	13	TRBD1	CATRQGAADTQYF	TGTGCCACCCGACAGGGGGCCGCAGATACGCAGTATTTT
NA	TRBV7-9	TRBJ2-3	16	TRBD2	CASSLGAGASTDTQYF	TGTGCCAGCAGCTTGGGAGCGGGAGCAAGCACAGATACGCAGTATTTT
NA	TRBV6-5	TRBJ1-1	13	NA	CASRGDRGTEAFF	TGTGCCAGTAGGGGGGATAGGGGCACTGAAGCTTTCTTT
NA	TRBV7-8	TRBJ2-5	16	TRBD2	CASSFTSGGKQETQYF	TGTGCCAGCAGCTTTACTAGCGGGGGAAAACAAGAGACCCAGTACTTC
NA	TRBV18	TRBJ1-5	15	TRBD1	CASSPGQAFNQPQHF	TGTGCCAGCTCACCGGGACAGGCCTTCAATCAGCCCCAGCATTTT
once	TRBV28	TRBJ1-2	15	NA	CASSLTDYRPYGYTF	TGTGCCAGCAGTTTAACTGATTACAGACCCTATGGCTACACCTTC
NA	TRBV6-2/TRBV6-3	TRBJ1-2	14	NA	CASNPTAGTTGYTF	TGTGCCAGCAACCCCACGGCAGGTACTACTGGCTACACCTTC